This T cell receptor beta chain was sequenced during a study of cytotoxic CD8 clonotypes in ibrutinib-treated CLL. Profiled with immunoSEQ multiplex PCR; TCRdb holds only in-frame clones, not every one. The table shows roughly 49,000 clones, with approximately 87% occurring only once. The CDR3 length is 15 residues. Looked up from germline, CDR1 is SEHNR and CDR2 is FQNEAQ (reference sequence). V was shortened by 5 bases and J by 3 bases, with 16 bases between the two germline ends. The TCR comes from a human donor with chronic lymphocytic leukemia. The material sequenced was PBMCs, taken after 24 months of ibrutinib treatment. The chain recombines TRBV7-9 with TRBJ1-1; TRBD1 might be the D (6 bases). The CDR3 nucleotides are TGTGCCAGCAGCCGCCGACAGGATTTTGACACTGAAGCTTTCTTT. This codes for CASSRRQDFDTEAFF.